The 18 T cell receptor beta chains given below trace back to one sample, sequenced in a study of CD8+ T cells in alopecia areata. It was cDNA, reverse transcribed from extracted RNA, that served as the sequencing template. Data came from immunoSEQ multiplex PCR; TCRdb stores just in-frame clones and leaves some out. The data contain around 120,000 clones, less than 50% of them singletons. Sequences were obtained from NKG2D-low CD8+ T cells sorted from blood. The receptor source for this set is a human donor with alopecia areata.

This clone was observed a handful of times. The rearrangement uses TRBV28 and TRBJ1-2; no reliable D call. This CDR3 has 12 amino acids. Trimming shortened V by 6 bases and J by 2 bases, and 7 bases separated the two germline ends. Germline V lookup: CDR1 MDHEN, CDR2 SYDVKM. The CDR3 DNA follows: TGTGCCAGCAGCACTGGGAACTATGGCTACACCTTC. Its translation is CASSTGNYGYTF.

In its sample, this clone was seen a few times. V gene TRBV7-2 combines with J gene TRBJ2-3, with D perhaps TRBD2 (6 bases). The CDR3 totals 13 residues. Trimming cost V 5 bases and J 4 bases, with 10 bases left between them. Germline values: CDR1 SGHTA, CDR2 FQGNSA. The CDR3 spells CASSRRDPDTQYF. DNA of the CDR3: TGTGCCAGCAGCCGGCGGGATCCAGATACGCAGTATTTT. The entire variable domain, with the rest obtained from reference TRBV7-2 and TRBJ2-3, is as follows: GAGVSQSPSNKVTEKGKDVELRCDPISGHTALYWYRQSLGQGLEFLIYFQGNSAPDKSGLPSDRFSAERTGGSVSTLTIQRTQQEDSAVYLCASSRRDPDTQYFGPGTRLTVL.

The rearrangement links TRBV29-1 to TRBJ2-7, with 7 nucleotides matching TRBD1. The length of the CDR3 is 13 residues. V gave up 7 bases and J gave up 0 bases; unmatched junction bases: 6. Looked up from germline, CDR1 is SQVTM and CDR2 is ANQGSEA. CDR3 DNA sequence: TGCAGCGCGGGGACAGTGAGCTCCTACGAGCAGTACTTC. Translation: CSAGTVSSYEQYF.

The gene calls are TRBV27 and TRBJ2-3; D is perhaps TRBD1 (5 bases). This CDR3 contains 14 residues. Between the trimmed V and J ends, which lost 2 bases and 0 bases, there was a span of 6 bases. From germline, CDR1 is MNHEY and CDR2 SMNVEV (reference sequence). The CDR3 DNA sequence: TGTGCCAGCAGTTTAAGGGGTAGCACAGATACGCAGTATTTT. It translates to CASSLRGSTDTQYF.

This clone was observed once. The chain links TRBV5-4 to TRBJ1-6; 7 bases agree with TRBD1. In germline, CDR1 is SGHNT, CDR2 YYREEE (reference sequence). V was clipped by 5 bases and J by 1 base; unmatched bases: 3. This CDR3 has 15 amino acids. The CDR3 region is CASRLQGSYNSPLHF. CDR3 sequence (DNA): TGTGCCAGCAGATTACAGGGGTCCTATAATTCACCCCTCCACTTT.

J is TRBJ2-1 and V is TRBV2, with D tentatively TRBD2 (5 bases). The CDR3 has 12 residues. Trimming removed 2 bases from V and 7 bases from J, with 6 bases in between. Per germline, CDR1 SNHLY and CDR2 FYNNEI. The CDR3 spells CASSERGNEQFF. As DNA, the CDR3 is TGTGCCAGCAGTGAACGGGGTAATGAGCAGTTCTTC. Drawing the rest from reference TRBV2 and TRBJ2-1, the complete variable domain is EPEVTQTPSHQVTQMGQEVILRCVPISNHLYFYWYRQILGQKVEFLVSFYNNEISEKSEIFDDQFSVERPDGSNFTLKIRSTKLEDSAMYFCASSERGNEQFFGPGTRLTVL.

The rearrangement joins TRBV5-6 to TRBJ2-7; D might be TRBD2 (6 bases). The CDR3 contains 13 residues. Germline V gene lookup returns CDR1 SGHDT and CDR2 YYEEEE. V lost 1 base, J lost 1 base, and 6 bases lay in between. CDR3 loop: CASSLRGSYEQYF. CDR3 bases: TGTGCCAGCAGCTTGCGGGGGTCCTACGAGCAGTACTTC.

The table lists this clone with a few counts. The chain uses TRBV29-1 and TRBJ2-1; D remains ambiguous. The germline CDR1 and CDR2 sequences are SQVTM and ANQGSEA. V was cut by 4 bases and J by 6 bases, with 13 bases left in between. The CDR3 has 13 amino acids. The CDR3, as DNA: TGCAGCGTTGCCATCACCCGGTTCAATGAGCAGTTCTTC. It is translated as CSVAITRFNEQFF.

CDR3 region: CAWSVGGNYEQYF. For the CDR3, the DNA is TGTGCCTGGAGTGTTGGGGGCAACTACGAGCAGTACTTC. V and J are TRBV30 and TRBJ2-7; possibly TRBD1 for D (6 bases). Trimming shortened V by 0 bases and J by 3 bases, and 9 bases separated the two germline ends. The CDR3 is 13 amino acids. Germline CDR1 is GTSNPN and CDR2 is SVGIG (reference sequence).

This clone was seen only a few times. The V gene is TRBV29-1, the J gene TRBJ2-2; maybe TRBD2 (6 bases). This CDR3 spans 10 amino acids. The germline V and J ends were trimmed by 5 bases and 8 bases, with 6 bases remaining between them. CDR1 is SQVTM, CDR2 ANQGSEA, per germline. CDR3 sequence reads: CSVREGELFF. CDR3 bases: TGCAGCGTTCGGGAGGGGGAGCTGTTTTTT.

This clone was detected a few times. This chain connects TRBV5-1 to TRBJ1-1, with no clear D. The V end was cut by 0 bases, the J end by 1 base, with 7 bases between. The V gene's germline CDR1 is SGHRS and CDR2 YFSETQ. The length of the CDR3 is 14 residues. The CDR3 reads CASSLATENTEAFF. The CDR3 nucleotides read TGCGCCAGCAGCTTGGCCACAGAGAACACTGAAGCTTTCTTT. Filled out from reference TRBV5-1 and TRBJ1-1, the complete variable domain reads KAGVTQTPRYLIKTRGQQVTLSCSPISGHRSVSWYQQTPGQGLQFLFEYFSETQRNKGNFPGRFSGRQFSNSRSEMNVSTLELGDSALYLCASSLATENTEAFFGQGTRLTVV.

This clone turned up a few times. The chain uses TRBV28 and TRBJ1-1; tentative D call: TRBD1 (6 bases). From germline, CDR1 is MDHEN and CDR2 SYDVKM. This CDR3 is built from 13 residues. Trimming pared 6 bases from V and 0 bases from J, leaving 8 bases between. The CDR3 sequence is CASRGQMNTEAFF. In DNA form, the CDR3 reads TGTGCCAGCAGAGGACAGATGAACACTGAAGCTTTCTTT.

This rearrangement joins TRBV2 to TRBJ2-3; D remains ambiguous. This CDR3 is built from 15 residues. The V end lost 1 base, the J end lost 0 bases, and 8 bases lay between the germline ends. CDR1 SNHLY and CDR2 FYNNEI come from the germline V gene. The CDR3 loop reads CASSEGQASTDTQYF. The CDR3 region has the DNA TGTGCCAGCAGTGAAGGGCAGGCGAGCACAGATACGCAGTATTTT.

The chain links TRBV5-1 to TRBJ2-1, with TRBD2 as a possible D gene (6 bases). The CDR3 is made up of 14 amino acids. Germline V lookup: CDR1 SGHRS, CDR2 YFSETQ. V was trimmed by 4 bases and J by 8 bases, leaving 16 bases between them. The CDR3 region is CASSVPTSVDEQFF. Written as DNA, the CDR3 is TGCGCCAGCAGCGTCCCGACTAGTGTAGATGAGCAGTTCTTC.

This clone appeared a single time. The J gene is TRBJ1-1, the V gene TRBV29-1; D unclear. The germline V gene encodes CDR1 SQVTM and CDR2 ANQGSEA. The CDR3 spans 15 residues. Trimming cost V 1 base and J 0 bases, with 12 bases left between them. CDR3 DNA: TGCAGCGTTGAAGGGCAGAAACTCATGAACACTGAAGCTTTCTTT. As protein: CSVEGQKLMNTEAFF.

The V and J genes are TRBV29-1 and TRBJ2-7, with TRBD1 as a possible D gene (5 bases). The CDR3 is made up of 9 amino acids. With 6 bases removed from V and 7 bases from J, the gap between germline ends came to 7 bases. The germline gives CDR1 SQVTM, CDR2 ANQGSEA. In DNA form, the CDR3 reads TGCAGCGTCCCAGGGGAGCAGTACTTC. It codes for CSVPGEQYF.

The rearrangement joins TRBV29-1 to TRBJ2-3, with D possibly being TRBD1 or TRBD2 (5 bases each). Germline-derived CDR1 and CDR2 are SQVTM and ANQGSEA. The CDR3 runs to 15 residues. Trimming took 4 bases from V and 4 from J, leaving 18 bases between them. Written as DNA, the CDR3 is TGCAGCGTTGCCGGGGCCGTGCCTAGTGCAGATACGCAGTATTTT. Translating it yields CSVAGAVPSADTQYF.

The chain carries TRBV29-1 and TRBJ1-2; no reliable D call. Trimming cost V 3 bases and J 3 bases, with 14 bases left between them. This CDR3 comprises 14 residues. CDR1 is SQVTM and CDR2 is ANQGSEA in the germline V gene. The CDR3: CSVDGEDSHYGYTF. CDR3 coding DNA: TGCAGCGTTGATGGGGAGGATAGCCACTATGGCTACACCTTC. Variable domain in full (rest from reference TRBV29-1 and TRBJ1-2): SAVISQKPSRDICQRGTSLTIQCQVDSQVTMMFWYRQQPGQSLTLIATANQGSEATYESGFVIDKFPISRPNLTFSTLTVSNMSPEDSSIYLCSVDGEDSHYGYTFGSGTRLTVV.